This T cell receptor beta chain was retrieved from a study of cytomegalovirus exposure and HLA in healthy donors. Study-wide results and caveats: CMV antigen specificity was confirmed in vitro for a few CMV-associated chains. The classifier reportedly diagnosed cytomegalovirus status with high specificity and sensitivity. The study listed approximately 160 cytomegalovirus-associated TCR beta chains.

Of note for this clone: The antigen is undetermined.

Germline V gene lookup returns CDR1 SGHTA and CDR2 FQGTGA. Trimming took 1 base from V and 8 from J, leaving 9 bases between them. This CDR3 has 13 amino acids. The method was immunoSEQ multiplex PCR; TCRdb's version includes in-frame clones alone and lacks a portion of them. The data show approximately 190,000 clones, approximately 80% seen once. V usage is TRBV7-3 and J usage is TRBJ2-1, with D tentatively TRBD1 (6 bases). Sequencing was done on a sample of PBMCs. The origin of this receptor is a woman aged 25 to 39 in good health and CMV-seropositive. CDR3 nucleotide sequence: TGTGCCAGCAGCTTAAAAGGGGGTGATGAGCAGTTCTTC. It specifies CASSLKGGDEQFF.